The source of this T cell receptor (beta chain) is a study of T cell responses to AZD1222 COVID-19 vaccine. Study-level points and caveats: Spike-specific TCR breadth rose after two AZD1222 doses, and depth rose as well. Unmutated variant regions are reportedly targeted by nearly half of spike-specific TCRs. Donors were mostly white British, more females; clonal diversity possibly underestimated. Baseline serology detected seropositivity in only six or seven AZD1222 recipients.

Some clones are missing from TCRdb's copy, which holds only in-frame ones; the method was immunoSEQ multiplex PCR. The sample records about 140,000 clones, 70% to 90% being singletons. The J segment lost 3 bases and the V segment lost 4 bases, leaving 10 bases of the junction unmatched. This CDR3 region has 15 residues. CDR1 and CDR2 (germline): SGHRS, YFSETQ. As for this clone: Its antigen is undetermined.

The receptor was derived from an adult in good health. This material consisted of peripheral blood, taken on day 0 of AZD1222 vaccination. The chain combines TRBV5-1 with TRBJ2-7; 7 bases agree with TRBD2. CDR3 region: CASSQTSPALYEQYF. DNA for the CDR3: TGCGCCAGCAGCCAGACTAGCCCAGCCCTCTACGAGCAGTACTTC.